This T cell receptor (beta chain) appears in the sequencing data of a study of blood T cell repertoires in COVID-19. Study-level information: There were acute and convalescent COVID-19 samples, and they came from the United States, Italy and Spain. T cells, B-cell-depleted T cells, or PBMCs supplied cDNA or gDNA.

Original processing notes: Nucleated cell counts were estimated from reference gene primer amplification. Only in-frame clones appear in the TCRdb table, and some are missing; sequencing was by immunoSEQ multiplex PCR. D and trimming were read from the DNA, whereas the V and J calls and clone size are those reported in that table. The repertoire consists of a few hundred thousand clones, with around 82% occurring once and the leading ten covering roughly 3%. This CDR3 comprises 14 residues. The germline gives CDR1 MNHEY, CDR2 SMNVEV (reference sequence). The germline V and J ends were trimmed by 9 bases and 1 base, with 13 bases remaining between them. This clone was detected a few times.

Input material: peripheral blood. The receptor was derived from a woman aged 25-40 years who had recovered from COVID-19. The V call is TRBV27, the J call TRBJ1-5, with TRBD1 as a possible D gene (6 bases). The DNA for the CDR3 is TGTGCCAGTGGGTATACAGGGAGCAATCAGCCCCAGCATTTT. Its translation: CASGYTGSNQPQHF.